These T cell receptor beta chains were read from a single sample in a study of monozygotic twins with cystic fibrosis. TCRdb's copy holds only in-frame clones and misses some; the assay was immunoSEQ multiplex PCR. The table shows some 15,000 clones, with 70% to 90% occurring only once. The source material was blood. These receptor sequences come from a boy between 10 and 17 years old with cystic fibrosis. The CDR3 runs from the conserved cysteine through the conserved F or W. A D gene is named only where the DNA matches it firmly.

V	D	J	CDR3	DNA
TRBV6-1	.	TRBJ2-1	CASSGQYNEQFF	TGTGCCAGCAGTGGGCAGTACAATGAGCAGTTCTTC
TRBV29-1	.	TRBJ2-5	CSVETGAGGYGTQYF	TGCAGCGTTGAAACCGGAGCGGGCGGTTACGGGACCCAGTACTTC
TRBV5-8	TRBD1	TRBJ2-7	CASSSGTGNEQYF	TGTGCCAGCAGCAGTGGGACAGGGAACGAGCAGTACTTC
TRBV4-2	.	TRBJ2-1	CASSQDGRGEGSYNEQFF	TGTGCCAGCAGCCAAGATGGTAGGGGGGAGGGCTCCTACAATGAGCAGTTCTTC
TRBV5-6	.	TRBJ2-2	CASRSLGFTGELFF	TGTGCCAGCAGGTCTCTAGGTTTTACCGGGGAGCTGTTTTTT
TRBV28	.	TRBJ2-2	CASRDYMDTGELFF	TGTGCCAGCAGGGACTATATGGACACCGGGGAGCTGTTTTTT
TRBV7-9	TRBD1	TRBJ1-2	CASSLGQGANYGYTF	TGTGCCAGCAGCTTAGGTCAGGGGGCTAACTATGGCTACACCTTC
TRBV7-5	.	TRBJ1-5	CARSLGPTRSNQPQHF	TGTGCCAGAAGCTTAGGGCCTACGAGGAGCAATCAGCCCCAGCATTTT
TRBV4-1	.	TRBJ2-7	CASSQGVAESYEQYF	TGCGCCAGCAGCCAAGGGGTTGCCGAATCCTACGAGCAGTACTTC
TRBV19	.	TRBJ2-7	CASSPAPIQGKQYF	TGTGCCAGTAGTCCCGCTCCTATACAGGGAAAGCAGTACTTC
TRBV6-6	.	TRBJ2-1	CASSPFSHEQFF	TGTGCCAGCAGCCCATTCAGCCATGAGCAGTTCTTC
TRBV20-1	.	TRBJ2-3	CSAVSGAQYF	TGCAGTGCTGTATCCGGTGCGCAGTATTTT
TRBV7-9	.	TRBJ2-7	CASSAAPMGFYEQYF	TGTGCCAGCAGCGCCGCCCCGATGGGTTTTTACGAGCAGTACTTC
TRBV30	.	TRBJ2-7	CAWSAARSSYEQYF	TGTGCCTGGAGTGCCGCCAGGAGCTCCTACGAGCAGTACTTC